Listed here are 16 T cell receptor beta chains from one sample, sequenced in a study of blood T cell repertoires in COVID-19. Generated by immunoSEQ multiplex PCR, the TCRdb table keeps only in-frame clones and is missing some. Of under 350,000 clones detected, 86% appear once; the ten largest clones hold roughly 4%. Material: peripheral blood. The receptors were gathered from a man between 18 and 29 years old with active or convalescent COVID-19.

This chain uses TRBV27 with TRBJ1-5, with 8 bases that match TRBD1. The germline V gene encodes CDR1 MNHEY and CDR2 SMNVEV (reference sequence). The CDR3 extends over 13 amino acids. The junction had 0 bases not matched to a gene; V was cut back by 4 bases and J by 4 bases. In nucleotides, the CDR3 is TGTGCCAGCAGTTGGGACAGGAATCAGCCCCAGCATTTT. Translation: CASSWDRNQPQHF.

This chain links TRBV24-1 with TRBJ2-1; D gene ambiguous. V lost 4 bases and J 2 bases, leaving 11 bases between the germline ends. CDR3 length: 15 residues. Looked up from germline, CDR1 is KGHDR and CDR2 is SFDVKD. CDR3 sequence (DNA): TGTGCCACCAGTGACCCGGTTAAGACCTACAATGAGCAGTTCTTC. It specifies CATSDPVKTYNEQFF.

The rearrangement links TRBV5-1 to TRBJ2-6, with 13 bases aligning to TRBD2. This CDR3 spans 21 amino acids. Trimming at V came to 3 bases and at J to 4 bases, leaving 16 bases not matched to a gene. The germline V gene encodes CDR1 SGHRS and CDR2 YFSETQ. The CDR3 sequence is CASSWGFALAGGPGGANVLTF. Written as DNA, the CDR3 is TGCGCCAGCAGCTGGGGGTTCGCACTAGCGGGAGGGCCAGGAGGGGCCAACGTCCTGACTTTC.

This sequence joins TRBV7-3 and TRBJ2-5, with 7 positions matching TRBD1. V lost 5 bases to trimming and J lost 1 base; unmatched junction nucleotides: 7. The CDR3 runs to 15 residues. The germline gives CDR1 SGHTA, CDR2 FQGTGA. The CDR3, as DNA: TGTGCCAGCAGCGACACAGGGGTGAGCCAAGAGACCCAGTACTTC. It specifies CASSDTGVSQETQYF.

The chain combines TRBV5-1 with TRBJ1-1, with 8 bases identical to TRBD1. Germline V gives CDR1 SGHRS, CDR2 YFSETQ. CDR3 length: 16 residues. V shed 4 bases and J 1 base; nucleotides not matched to a gene: 9. In DNA, the CDR3 is TGCGCCAGCAGCCCTGGAGACAGGGGTCCGAACACTGAAGCTTTCTTT. Protein: CASSPGDRGPNTEAFF. The complete variable domain, with remaining parts taken from reference TRBV5-1 and TRBJ1-1, reads KAGVTQTPRYLIKTRGQQVTLSCSPISGHRSVSWYQQTPGQGLQFLFEYFSETQRNKGNFPGRFSGRQFSNSRSEMNVSTLELGDSALYLCASSPGDRGPNTEAFFGQGTRLTVV.

This sequence joins TRBV6-5 and TRBJ1-1; D possibly corresponds to TRBD1 (5 bases). Germline V gene data show CDR1 as MNHEY and CDR2 as SVGAGI. Trimming cost V 7 bases and J 6 bases, with 12 bases left between them. The CDR3 covers 12 residues. The CDR3 here is CASMGGSAEAFF. The DNA of the CDR3 is TGTGCCAGCATGGGGGGGTCGGCTGAAGCTTTCTTT.

This chain links TRBV6-5 with TRBJ2-3; 9 bases agree with TRBD2. Trimming at V came to 8 bases and at J to 5 bases, leaving 8 bases not matched to a gene. Germline V gene data show CDR1 as MNHEY and CDR2 as SVGAGI. This CDR3 region has 14 residues. The CDR3 spells CASVAGGPGDTQYF. The CDR3 bases are TGTGCCAGCGTGGCGGGAGGGCCCGGAGATACGCAGTATTTT.

This chain joins TRBV19 and TRBJ2-2; TRBD2 matches at 9 bases. The V segment lost 6 bases and the J segment 3 bases; nucleotides outside the gene matches: 5. The CDR3 consists of 15 residues. Germline CDR1 is LNHDA and CDR2 is SQIVND (reference sequence). The CDR3 coding sequence is TGTGCCAGTAGCAAGACTAGCGGATACACCGGGGAGCTGTTTTTT. It yields the protein CASSKTSGYTGELFF. Supplemented by reference TRBV19 and TRBJ2-2, the full variable domain reads DGGITQSPKYLFRKEGQNVTLSCEQNLNHDAMYWYRQDPGQGLRLIYYSQIVNDFQKGDIAEGYSVSREKKESFPLTVTSAQKNPTAFYLCASSKTSGYTGELFFGEGSRLTVL.

The chain combines TRBV29-1 with TRBJ2-7; possible D gene TRBD2, 6 bases. CDR3 size: 13 residues. V lost 6 bases and J lost 1, with 13 bases in between. CDR1 and CDR2 (germline): SQVTM, ANQGSEA. The DNA of the CDR3 is TGCAGCGTGGCAACGGGAGATTCCTACGAGCAGTACTTC. As protein: CSVATGDSYEQYF.

The V gene is TRBV18, the J gene TRBJ1-3; no clear D gene. The germline V gene has CDR1 KGHSH and CDR2 LQKENI. Trimming cost V 3 bases and J 1 base, with 10 bases left between them. This CDR3 is 15 amino acids long. This CDR3 is CASSPIEASGNTIYF. DNA for the CDR3: TGTGCCAGCTCACCGATTGAGGCATCTGGAAACACCATATATTTT.

For this clone: This same CDR3 is encoded by further DNA sequences in the sample. Written as DNA, the CDR3 is TGTGCCAGCAGTTACTCCGACAGGGGGGGATCACCCCTCCACTTT. Translated: CASSYSDRGGSPLHF. J is TRBJ1-6 and V is TRBV6-5; 9 nucleotides line up with TRBD1. The junction had 4 bases not matched to a gene; V was cut back by 0 bases and J by 10 bases. The CDR3 extends over 15 amino acids. CDR1 is MNHEY and CDR2 is SVGAGI in the germline V gene.

This chain uses TRBV6-5 with TRBJ1-5; no definite D call. This CDR3 region has 14 residues. CDR1 MNHEY and CDR2 SVGAGI come from the germline V gene. The ends were cut back, 2 bases at V and 7 bases at J, with 12 bases in the middle. This CDR3 reads CASSYARSEQPQHF. In DNA form, the CDR3 reads TGTGCCAGCAGTTACGCGCGGTCAGAACAGCCCCAGCATTTT.

The rearrangement links TRBV5-4 to TRBJ2-2; 7 bases line up with TRBD1. The V segment lost 0 bases and the J segment 5 bases; nucleotides outside the gene matches: 7. CDR1 is SGHNT, CDR2 YYREEE, per germline (reference sequence). The CDR3 sequence is 16 residues long. The CDR3 sequence: CASSLVGSGGTGELFF. CDR3 DNA sequence: TGTGCCAGCAGCTTGGTCGGCTCAGGGGGAACCGGGGAGCTGTTTTTT.

The sample holds a few counts of this clone. J is TRBJ2-7 and V is TRBV7-8; 9 positions match TRBD2. J was trimmed by 4 bases and V by 0 bases; bases with no gene match: 4. This CDR3 region has 15 residues. Germline V gene data show CDR1 as SGHVS and CDR2 as FQNEAQ. The CDR3 spells CASSLASGRMYEQYF. The CDR3 DNA reads as TGTGCCAGCAGCTTAGCGAGCGGGAGGATGTACGAGCAGTACTTC.

The V and J genes are TRBV7-5 and TRBJ2-7; the table's D call, TRBD1, has no DNA check behind it. TRBV7-5 is termed a pseudogene. The CDR3 is 17 residues long. CDR3 sequence reads: CARSLVGDRGLSYEQYF. CDR3 nucleotides: TGTGCCAGAAGCTTAGTAGGGGACAGAGGACTTTCCTACGAGCAGTACTTC.

The DNA of the CDR3 is TGCGCCAGCAGTGCCCCCGGGGGGACAGGGGGCGAGCAGTACTTC. Translating it yields CASSAPGGTGGEQYF. The chain recombines TRBV5-1 with TRBJ2-7, with 11 bases matching TRBD1. Germline V gene data show CDR1 as SGHRS and CDR2 as YFSETQ. V shed 5 bases, J shed 6 bases, and the junction held 10 bases outside the gene matches. The CDR3 runs to 15 residues.